Below, 30 T cell receptor beta chains from the same sample are listed, as sequenced in a study of T cells expressing NK-cell markers. TCRdb processed the 5' RACE reads again and assigns one entry to each CDR3 protein, with no DNA. The sample totals more than 120,000 distinct CDR3 sequences. Sequencing was performed on blood T cells: a sorted CD56 or NKG2C T cell subset, CD4+ or CD8+ T cells, or bulk PBMC T cells (not recorded which). Receptors were obtained from a man aged 18 to 29 in good health.

The rearrangement joins TRBV5-5 to TRBJ2-7; with no DNA, the TCRdb D assignment of TRBD1 cannot be verified. The CDR3 loop spans 15 amino acids. Germline V gives CDR1 SGHKS, CDR2 YYEKEE (reference sequence). The CDR3 is CASSSRTVNGYEQYF.

The genes are TRBV4-3 and TRBJ2-7. CDR1 is LGHNA and CDR2 is YSLEER in the germline V gene. The CDR3 is made up of 15 amino acids. The CDR3 spells CASSQGSNWQSEQYF.

The J gene is TRBJ2-2, the V gene TRBV6-4; TCRdb lists TRBD2, though no DNA is available to test this call. The CDR3 consists of 16 residues. Germline loops: CDR1 MRHNA, CDR2 SNTAGT. CDR3 sequence reads: CASSDSASGNTGELFF.

The rearrangement joins TRBV27 to TRBJ2-1; TCRdb designates TRBD1, a call that cannot be tested without DNA. The germline CDR1 and CDR2 sequences are MNHEY and SMNVEV (reference sequence). The CDR3 length is 14 residues. The CDR3 protein is CASSFPGQTNEQFF.

The V and J genes are TRBV29-1 and TRBJ2-3; absent DNA, TCRdb's TRBD1 call cannot be checked. The CDR3 loop spans 13 amino acids. Per the germline V gene, CDR1 is SQVTM and CDR2 is ANQGSEA. CDR3 sequence: CSAGTGVPDTQYF.

This rearrangement joins TRBV20-1 to TRBJ2-7; TCRdb reports TRBD2, a call that lacks DNA to check it against. Germline V gives CDR1 DFQATT, CDR2 SNEGSKA (reference sequence). The CDR3 contains 13 residues. The CDR3 region is CSARDELANEQYF.

This chain connects TRBV7-8 to TRBJ2-1; TCRdb picks TRBD2, but there is no DNA to check that call. The CDR3 has 14 amino acids. CDR1 and CDR2 (germline): SGHVS, FQNEAQ. The CDR3 is CASSSDLNYNEQFF. The full variable domain, rest sourced from reference TRBV7-8 and TRBJ2-1, is GAGVSQSPRYKVAKRGQDVALRCDPISGHVSLFWYQQALGQGPEFLTYFQNEAQLDKSGLPSDRFFAERPEGSVSTLKIQRTQQEDSAVYLCASSSDLNYNEQFFGPGTRLTVL.

The chain recombines TRBV9 with TRBJ1-1. CDR3 length: 13 residues. Germline loops: CDR1 SGDLS, CDR2 YYNGEE. Here the CDR3 reads CASSVAENTEAFF.

The CDR3 is CASSMGLAGQFF. The chain joins TRBV3-1 to TRBJ2-1; the TCRdb call, TRBD2, lacks DNA for checking. CDR1 and CDR2 from the germline V gene are LGHDT and YNNKEL (reference sequence). The CDR3 covers 12 residues.

The CDR3: CASSPGTGRYF. This chain links TRBV28 with TRBJ2-7; no DNA is available, so the TRBD1 call from TCRdb remains unchecked. Looked up from germline, CDR1 is MDHEN and CDR2 is SYDVKM. The CDR3 loop spans 11 amino acids.

V gene TRBV28 combines with J gene TRBJ2-7; checking the TCRdb D call of TRBD1 is not possible without DNA. Germline assignment: CDR1 MDHEN and CDR2 SYDVKM. The CDR3 consists of 13 residues. The CDR3 here is CASSGTGRLGQYF. Drawing the rest from reference TRBV28 and TRBJ2-7, the complete variable domain is DVKVTQSSRYLVKRTGEKVFLECVQDMDHENMFWYRQDPGLGLRLIYFSYDVKMKEKGDIPEGYSVSREKKERFSLILESASTNQTSMYLCASSGTGRLGQYFGPGTRLTVT.

The chain uses TRBV6-2 or TRBV6-3 and TRBJ2-2; TCRdb returns TRBD2, unconfirmable since there is no DNA. The CDR3 loop spans 18 amino acids. Germline V gene lookup returns CDR1 MNHEY and CDR2 SVGEGT. CDR3 region: CASSTIGVAGGPRRELFF.

The chain combines TRBV14 with TRBJ2-5; the D call from TCRdb, TRBD1, cannot be confirmed without DNA. This CDR3 comprises 21 residues. Germline V lookup: CDR1 SGHDN, CDR2 FVKESK. The CDR3 protein is CASSQENTRTGGPSYQETQYF.

The gene calls are TRBV30 and TRBJ2-7; TCRdb gives TRBD1 as the D gene, but with no DNA this cannot be confirmed. This CDR3 has 13 residues. The V gene's germline CDR1 is GTSNPN and CDR2 SVGIG (reference sequence). CDR3 amino acids: CAWRGTGGYEQYF.

J is TRBJ2-1 and V is TRBV24-1; TCRdb's assignment of TRBD2 cannot be checked, as there is no DNA. The CDR3 covers 15 residues. CDR1 and CDR2 from the germline V gene are KGHDR and SFDVKD. The CDR3 sequence: CATRPSGSEVNEQFF.

This rearrangement joins TRBV20-1 to TRBJ1-4; with no DNA, the TCRdb D assignment of TRBD1 cannot be verified. Germline-derived CDR1 and CDR2 are DFQATT and SNEGSKA (reference sequence). The length of the CDR3 is 16 residues. This chain's CDR3 is CSARDQWDSSNEKLFF.

The chain has TRBV6-5 and TRBJ2-3. Germline V gene data show CDR1 as MNHEY and CDR2 as SVGAGI. The CDR3 is 12 residues long. CDR3 loop: CATVTVQNTQYF.

The chain couples TRBV30 to TRBJ2-7; the D call of TRBD1 rests on TCRdb alone, since no DNA is present to check it. The CDR3 covers 14 residues. Looked up from germline, CDR1 is GTSNPN and CDR2 is SVGIG (reference sequence). CDR3 sequence reads: CAWSTGTGAYEQYF.

V gene TRBV7-2 combines with J gene TRBJ2-7; no DNA is available, so the TRBD2 call from TCRdb remains unchecked. This CDR3 region has 13 residues. The V gene's germline CDR1 is SGHTA and CDR2 FQGNSA. CDR3 sequence: CASSLWHGREQYF.

The CDR3 loop reads CASSSPPPAGSTDTQYF. The V call is TRBV19, the J call TRBJ2-3; TCRdb returns TRBD2, unconfirmable since there is no DNA. The CDR3 covers 17 residues. CDR1 is LNHDA and CDR2 is SQIVND in the germline V gene (reference sequence). The whole variable domain, filled in from reference TRBV19 and TRBJ2-3, reads DGGITQSPKYLFRKEGQNVTLSCEQNLNHDAMYWYRQDPGQGLRLIYYSQIVNDFQKGDIAEGYSVSREKKESFPLTVTSAQKNPTAFYLCASSSPPPAGSTDTQYFGPGTRLTVL.

V usage is TRBV3-1 and J usage is TRBJ1-2; TCRdb designates TRBD1, a call that cannot be tested without DNA. The CDR3 spans 14 residues. The germline V gene encodes CDR1 LGHDT and CDR2 YNNKEL (reference sequence). The CDR3 loop is CGTSMPGANYGYTF.

This chain joins TRBV29-1 and TRBJ2-3; lacking DNA, the TRBD1 call made by TCRdb goes unchecked. CDR1 SQVTM and CDR2 ANQGSEA come from the germline V gene. The CDR3 contains 14 residues. The CDR3 region is CSVEQGSSTDTQYF.

The V and J genes are TRBV7-7 and TRBJ2-2; the TRBD1 assignment by TCRdb is unverifiable without DNA. The CDR3 has 14 residues. Germline-derived CDR1 and CDR2 are SSHAT and FNYEAQ (reference sequence). The CDR3: CASSPGQPGGELFF.

The chain links TRBV18 to TRBJ2-7; TCRdb's D call of TRBD1 is untestable without DNA. Germline CDR1 reads KGHSH; CDR2 reads LQKENI. CDR3 length: 16 residues. CDR3 amino acids: CASSPATGGASYEQYF.

This chain connects TRBV7-9 to TRBJ1-5. This CDR3 comprises 13 residues. CDR1 and CDR2 from the germline V gene are SEHNR and FQNEAQ (reference sequence). Here the CDR3 reads CASSLVSNQPQHF.

This sequence joins TRBV3-1 and TRBJ2-1; the D call of TRBD1 rests on TCRdb alone, since no DNA is present to check it. The CDR3 contains 15 residues. The germline V gene has CDR1 LGHDT and CDR2 YNNKEL (reference sequence). CDR3 sequence: CASSLRAPVGNEQFF.

The chain carries TRBV11-2 and TRBJ2-3; the TCRdb call, TRBD2, lacks DNA for checking. The V gene's germline CDR1 is SGHAT and CDR2 FQNNGV. The length of the CDR3 is 14 residues. This chain's CDR3 is CASSLWRSTDTQYF.

The genes are TRBV6-6 and TRBJ2-1; checking the TCRdb D call of TRBD1 is not possible without DNA. The germline gives CDR1 MNHNY, CDR2 SVGAGI (reference sequence). The CDR3 covers 15 residues. The CDR3 protein is CASSLGGVSYNEQFF.

The rearrangement joins TRBV29-1 to TRBJ2-7; the TRBD2 assignment by TCRdb is unverifiable without DNA. The CDR3 loop spans 11 amino acids. CDR1 and CDR2 from the germline V gene are SQVTM and ANQGSEA. The CDR3 region is CSVDRGGEQYF.

The rearrangement joins TRBV7-8 to TRBJ1-3. The CDR3 length is 16 residues. Looked up from germline, CDR1 is SGHVS and CDR2 is FQNEAQ. The CDR3 sequence: CASSLEVQPNGNTIYF.